This TCR beta chain was found in a study of T cell responses to AZD1222 COVID-19 vaccine. Trimming removed 4 bases from V and 6 bases from J, with 21 bases in between. Germline V lookup: CDR1 SEHNR, CDR2 FQNEAQ (reference sequence). This CDR3 spans 16 amino acids. This table comes from immunoSEQ multiplex PCR, and its TCRdb copy is limited to in-frame clones, with some not included. Of under 150,000 clones in the sample, around 94% were seen once. Sequenced here: peripheral blood, sampled 28 days after the second AZD1222 dose. This TCR came from an adult who received the AZD1222 COVID-19 vaccine. The chain uses TRBV7-9 and TRBJ1-2; D unclear. In DNA, the CDR3 is TGTGCCAGCAGCTATCATCTGGACTCCGCCGAGGATGGCTACACCTTC. This encodes CASSYHLDSAEDGYTF. Full variable domain (missing parts from reference TRBV7-9 and TRBJ1-2): DTGVSQNPRHKITKRGQNVTFRCDPISEHNRLYWYRQTLGQGPEFLTYFQNEAQLEKSRLLSDRFSAERPKGSFSTLEIQRTEQGDSAMYLCASSYHLDSAEDGYTFGSGTRLTVV.